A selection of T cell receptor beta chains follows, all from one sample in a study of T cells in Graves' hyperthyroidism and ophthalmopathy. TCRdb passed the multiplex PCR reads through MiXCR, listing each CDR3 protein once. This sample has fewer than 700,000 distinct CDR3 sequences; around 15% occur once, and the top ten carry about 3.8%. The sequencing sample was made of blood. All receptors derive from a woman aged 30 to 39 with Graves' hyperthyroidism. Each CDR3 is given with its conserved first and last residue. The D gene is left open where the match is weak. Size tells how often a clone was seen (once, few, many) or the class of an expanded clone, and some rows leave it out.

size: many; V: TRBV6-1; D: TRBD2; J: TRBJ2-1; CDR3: CASSLLWGGNNEQFF; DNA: TGTGCCAGCAGCCTACTTTGGGGAGGGAACAATGAGCAGTTCTTC
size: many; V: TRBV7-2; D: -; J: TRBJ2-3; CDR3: CASSLSGVEYTQYF; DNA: TGTGCCAGCAGCTTGTCGGGAGTGGAATATACGCAGTATTTT
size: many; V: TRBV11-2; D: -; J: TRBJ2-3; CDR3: CASSQDGDTQYF; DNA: TGTGCCAGCAGCCAGGATGGGGATACGCAGTATTTT
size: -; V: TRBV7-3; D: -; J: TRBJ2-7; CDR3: CASSLNADYEQYF; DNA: TGTGCCAGCAGCTTAAACGCCGACTACGAGCAGTACTTC
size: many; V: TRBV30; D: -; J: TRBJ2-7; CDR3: CAWSAEIGYEQYF; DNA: TGTGCCTGGAGTGCCGAGATTGGCTACGAGCAGTACTTC
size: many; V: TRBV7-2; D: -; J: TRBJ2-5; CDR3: CASSLVSSRVAQETQYF; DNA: TGTGCCAGCAGCTTAGTTAGCAGCAGGGTCGCCCAAGAGACCCAGTACTTC
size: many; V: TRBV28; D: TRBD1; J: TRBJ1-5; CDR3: CATVRRAGGQPQHF; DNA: TGTGCCACCGTCCGGAGGGCAGGGGGTCAGCCCCAGCATTTT
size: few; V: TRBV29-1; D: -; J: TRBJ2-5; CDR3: CSVPLGGETQYF; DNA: TGCAGCGTCCCGTTGGGCGGAGAGACCCAGTACTTC
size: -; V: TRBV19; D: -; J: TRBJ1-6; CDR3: CASSRGKEYSPLHF; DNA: TGTGCCAGTAGTAGGGGGAAGGAATATTCACCCCTCCACTTT
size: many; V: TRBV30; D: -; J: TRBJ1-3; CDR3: CAWSPGTGNTIYF; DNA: TGTGCCTGGAGCCCCGGTACTGGAAACACCATATATTTT
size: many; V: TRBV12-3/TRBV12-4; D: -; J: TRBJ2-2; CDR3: CASSLRGVNTGELFF; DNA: TGTGCCAGCAGTTTAAGGGGAGTAAACACCGGGGAGCTGTTTTTT
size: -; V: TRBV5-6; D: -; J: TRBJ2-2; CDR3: CASSLSVSGMNTGELFF; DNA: TGTGCCAGCAGCTTGTCGGTTTCCGGGATGAACACCGGGGAGCTGTTTTTT
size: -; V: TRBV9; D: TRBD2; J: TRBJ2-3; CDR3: CASSLRLAGDSSTDTQYF; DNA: TGTGCCAGCAGCCTAAGACTAGCGGGAGACTCTAGCACAGATACGCAGTATTTT
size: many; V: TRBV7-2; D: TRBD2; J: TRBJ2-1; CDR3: CASSWPGTSGSYSNEQFF; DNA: TGTGCCAGCAGCTGGCCGGGTACTAGCGGGAGTTATAGCAATGAGCAGTTCTTC
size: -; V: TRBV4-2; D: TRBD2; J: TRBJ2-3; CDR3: CASSLTGGGLTDTQYF; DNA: TGTGCCAGCAGCCTAACGGGGGGGGGGCTCACAGATACGCAGTATTTT
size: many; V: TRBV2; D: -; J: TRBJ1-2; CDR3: CASSEVWGSYGYTF; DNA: TGTGCCAGCAGTGAAGTATGGGGGAGTTATGGCTACACCTTC
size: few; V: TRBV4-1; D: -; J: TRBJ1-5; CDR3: CASSQDPLGGSNQPQHF; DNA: TGCGCCAGCAGCCAAGACCCCCTGGGGGGCAGCAATCAGCCCCAGCATTTT
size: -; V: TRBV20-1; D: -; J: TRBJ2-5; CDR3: CSAISGSTVETQYF; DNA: TGCAGTGCTATAAGTGGTTCAACGGTAGAGACCCAGTACTTC
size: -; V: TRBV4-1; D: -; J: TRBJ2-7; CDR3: CASSHPGDPAYEQYF; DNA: TGCGCCAGCAGCCATCCCGGGGACCCGGCCTACGAGCAGTACTTC
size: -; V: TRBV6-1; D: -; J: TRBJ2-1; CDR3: CASLAGNEQFF; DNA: TGTGCCAGCCTGGCCGGCAATGAGCAGTTCTTC
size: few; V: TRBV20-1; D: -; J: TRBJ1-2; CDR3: CSAGGRGNYGYTF; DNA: TGCAGTGCGGGGGGCAGGGGTAACTATGGCTACACCTTC
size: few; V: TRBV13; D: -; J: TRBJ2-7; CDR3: CASSLGWNLYEQYF; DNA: TGTGCCAGCAGCTTGGGGTGGAATCTCTACGAGCAGTACTTC